This T cell receptor beta chain was recorded in a study of blood T cell repertoires in COVID-19. Study details: Nucleic acid was either cDNA or gDNA, and it came from T cells, B-cell-depleted T cells, or PBMCs.

The ends lost 5 bases at V and 5 bases at J; junction bases unmatched: 8. The germline gives CDR1 MNHEY, CDR2 SMNVEV (reference sequence). CDR3 length: 15 residues. In the original processing: Estimates of nucleated cell counts were drawn from the amplification of reference gene primers. Here immunoSEQ multiplex PCR was the method, and the copy in TCRdb shows in-frame clones only, minus some. From that table come the V and J calls and clone size; the DNA was used to work out D and trimming. The data hold about 280,000 clones, with approximately 91% observed a single time. V and J are TRBV27 and TRBJ2-7, with 11 bases aligning to TRBD1. The source of this sequence is a woman aged 40 to 49 who had recovered from COVID-19. The sequenced material came from peripheral blood. CDR3 DNA sequence: TGTGCCAGCAGTCTACGGACAGGGGGCGCGGACGAGCAGTACTTC. Translated, it gives CASSLRTGGADEQYF.